The sequence of this T cell receptor (beta chain) was determined in a study of monozygotic twins with inflammatory bowel disease. CDR1 and CDR2 (germline): SGHVS, FQNEAQ. CDR3 length equals 13 residues. From its re-call of the 5' RACE reads, TCRdb lists each CDR3 protein once, without DNA. Its table lists some 150,000 distinct CDR3 sequences. The clonotype comes from a human donor with ulcerative colitis or Crohn's disease, or a healthy co-twin of an affected twin (not recorded which). V gene TRBV7-8 combines with J gene TRBJ2-7. Sequenced sample: blood. CDR3: CASSFDKSYEQYF.